Listed below are T cell receptor beta chains from one sample, sequenced in a study of T cells in Graves' hyperthyroidism and ophthalmopathy. Using its own MiXCR run on the multiplex PCR reads, TCRdb lists one record per CDR3 protein. The sample includes under 650,000 distinct CDR3 sequences, 15% to 20% of them seen just once. What was sequenced was blood. These receptors were obtained from a woman younger than 45 with Graves' hyperthyroidism. CDR3s include the opening cysteine and the closing phenylalanine or tryptophan. D genes are given only for firm matches. Rows may omit the clone size; those that give it use once, few, many or a size class.

clone size: few; V gene: TRBV11-2; D gene: -; J gene: TRBJ1-1; CDR3 DNA: TGTGCCAGCAGCTTCAGCCCCACTACTGACATCATAGGGAACACTGAAGCTTTCTTT; CDR3 protein: CASSFSPTTDIIGNTEAFF
clone size: few; V gene: TRBV9; D gene: -; J gene: TRBJ2-1; CDR3 DNA: TGTGCCAGCAGCGTAGGTCGGGACCAACAGTTCTTC; CDR3 protein: CASSVGRDQQFF
clone size: -; V gene: TRBV6-1; D gene: TRBD1; J gene: TRBJ1-5; CDR3 DNA: TGTGCCACCGGCCGGGACAGGCTTCAGCCCCAGCATTTT; CDR3 protein: CATGRDRLQPQHF
clone size: many; V gene: TRBV7-2; D gene: TRBD2; J gene: TRBJ2-1; CDR3 DNA: TGTGCCAGCAGCCCGGGGGGGAGTGATAATGAGCAGTTCTTC; CDR3 protein: CASSPGGSDNEQFF
clone size: -; V gene: TRBV28; D gene: -; J gene: TRBJ2-7; CDR3 DNA: TGTGCCATCGCCTCTGGGTGGCAGACCTACGAGCAGTACTTC; CDR3 protein: CAIASGWQTYEQYF
clone size: -; V gene: TRBV20-1; D gene: TRBD2; J gene: TRBJ2-5; CDR3 DNA: TGCAGTGCTGAAGATGGGGGAGGGCGAGAGACCCAGTACTTC; CDR3 protein: CSAEDGGGRETQYF
clone size: many; V gene: TRBV28; D gene: TRBD1; J gene: TRBJ2-7; CDR3 DNA: TGTGCCAGCCGGGACAGGGCCTCCTACGAGCAGTACTTC; CDR3 protein: CASRDRASYEQYF
clone size: many; V gene: TRBV27; D gene: TRBD2; J gene: TRBJ2-1; CDR3 DNA: TGTGCCAGCAGTTCCTACCTAGCGGGAGTCTACAATGAGCAGTTCTTC; CDR3 protein: CASSSYLAGVYNEQFF
clone size: -; V gene: TRBV7-2; D gene: TRBD1; J gene: TRBJ2-6; CDR3 DNA: TGTGCCAGCAGCGAACAGGGGGGAGGGGCCAACGTCCTGACTTTC; CDR3 protein: CASSEQGGGANVLTF
clone size: few; V gene: TRBV3-1; D gene: TRBD1; J gene: TRBJ2-3; CDR3 DNA: TGTGCCAGCAGCCAGACCCCCCGAAGGGGACAGGGGTCAGATACGCAGTATTTT; CDR3 protein: CASSQTPRRGQGSDTQYF
clone size: few; V gene: TRBV19; D gene: -; J gene: TRBJ1-5; CDR3 DNA: TGTGCCAGTCAGAAGGGGAGCGTGGGGCAGCCCCAGCATTTT; CDR3 protein: CASQKGSVGQPQHF
clone size: many; V gene: TRBV28; D gene: TRBD1; J gene: TRBJ1-2; CDR3 DNA: TGTGCCAGCAGTTTCTTTGATACGACAGGGGTTTATGGCTACACCTTC; CDR3 protein: CASSFFDTTGVYGYTF
clone size: -; V gene: TRBV20-1; D gene: -; J gene: TRBJ2-1; CDR3 DNA: TGCAGTGCTAGAGATTGGGCATCCGAGGGACCCTACAATGAGCAGTTCTTC; CDR3 protein: CSARDWASEGPYNEQFF
clone size: few; V gene: TRBV20-1; D gene: TRBD2; J gene: TRBJ2-3; CDR3 DNA: TGCAGTGCCCAACCTCCGGGACTAGCGATGGATACGCAGTATTTT; CDR3 protein: CSAQPPGLAMDTQYF
clone size: many; V gene: TRBV7-3; D gene: TRBD2; J gene: TRBJ2-1; CDR3 DNA: TGTGCCAGCAGCCCCCAGGGACTAGCTGGTAATGAGCAGTTCTTC; CDR3 protein: CASSPQGLAGNEQFF